The entry below describes one TCR beta chain. This CDR3 has 13 residues. V was clipped by 3 bases and J by 6 bases, with 12 bases between them. CDR1 is KGHSH and CDR2 is LQKENI in the germline V gene. 60 Vbeta and 13 Jbeta primers were used in PCR. The repertoire was sequenced with immunoSEQ multiplex PCR; TCRdb's copy has only in-frame clones and lacks some. The data show over 80,000 clones, about four fifths seen once. This entry is derived from a study of cytomegalovirus exposure and HLA in healthy donors. The TCR originated in a man in his forties in good health and CMV-seropositive. The chain recombines TRBV18 with TRBJ2-7; TRBD1 is a possible D gene (5 bases). Sequencing used PBMCs. The CDR3, as DNA: TGTGCCAGCTCACCCCAGGGAATCGGCGAGCAGTACTTC. Protein product: CASSPQGIGEQYF.